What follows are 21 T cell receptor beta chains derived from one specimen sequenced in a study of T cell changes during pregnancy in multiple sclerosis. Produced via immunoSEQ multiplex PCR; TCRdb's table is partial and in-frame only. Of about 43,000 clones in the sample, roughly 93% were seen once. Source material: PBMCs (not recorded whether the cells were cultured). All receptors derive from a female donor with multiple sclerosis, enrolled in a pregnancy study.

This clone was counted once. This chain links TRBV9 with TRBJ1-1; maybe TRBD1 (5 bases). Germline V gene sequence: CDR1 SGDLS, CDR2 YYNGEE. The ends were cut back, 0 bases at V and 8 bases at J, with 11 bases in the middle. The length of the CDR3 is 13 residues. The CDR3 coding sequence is TGTGCCAGCAGCGTAGGACCCAGGGAAGAAGCTTTCTTT. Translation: CASSVGPREEAFF.

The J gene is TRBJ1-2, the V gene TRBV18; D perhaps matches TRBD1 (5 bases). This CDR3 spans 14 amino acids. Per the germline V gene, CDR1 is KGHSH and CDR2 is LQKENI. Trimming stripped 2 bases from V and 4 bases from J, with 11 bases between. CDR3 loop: CASSPKDQGYGYTF. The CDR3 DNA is TGTGCCAGCTCACCAAAGGATCAGGGCTATGGCTACACCTTC.

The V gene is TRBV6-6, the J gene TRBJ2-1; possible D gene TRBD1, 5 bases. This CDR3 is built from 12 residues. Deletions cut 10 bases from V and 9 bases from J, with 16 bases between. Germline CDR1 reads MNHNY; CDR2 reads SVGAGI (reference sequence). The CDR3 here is CATTTGLGEQFF. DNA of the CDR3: TGTGCCACGACCACAGGTTTGGGTGAGCAGTTCTTC.

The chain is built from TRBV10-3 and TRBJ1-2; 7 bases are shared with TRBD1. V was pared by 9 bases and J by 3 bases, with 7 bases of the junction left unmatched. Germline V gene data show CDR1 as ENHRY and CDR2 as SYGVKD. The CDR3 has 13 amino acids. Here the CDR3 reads CAISSTGDYGYTF. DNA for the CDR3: TGTGCCATTAGTTCAACAGGGGACTATGGCTACACCTTC.

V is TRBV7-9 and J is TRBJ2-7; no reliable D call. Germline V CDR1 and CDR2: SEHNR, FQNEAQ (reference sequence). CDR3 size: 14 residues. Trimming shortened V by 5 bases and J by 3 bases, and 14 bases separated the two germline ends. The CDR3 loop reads CASSASGSIYEQYF. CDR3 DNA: TGTGCCAGCAGCGCATCAGGATCCATCTACGAGCAGTACTTC. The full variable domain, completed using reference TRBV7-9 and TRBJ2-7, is DTGVSQNPRHKITKRGQNVTFRCDPISEHNRLYWYRQTLGQGPEFLTYFQNEAQLEKSRLLSDRFSAERPKGSFSTLEIQRTEQGDSAMYLCASSASGSIYEQYFGPGTRLTVT.

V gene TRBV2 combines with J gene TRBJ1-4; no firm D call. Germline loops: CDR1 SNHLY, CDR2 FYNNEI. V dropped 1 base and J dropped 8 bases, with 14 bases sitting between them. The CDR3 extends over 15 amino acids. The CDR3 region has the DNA TGTGCCAGCAGTGAAGTCGGACCGGCGGGGGAAAAACTGTTTTTT. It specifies CASSEVGPAGEKLFF.

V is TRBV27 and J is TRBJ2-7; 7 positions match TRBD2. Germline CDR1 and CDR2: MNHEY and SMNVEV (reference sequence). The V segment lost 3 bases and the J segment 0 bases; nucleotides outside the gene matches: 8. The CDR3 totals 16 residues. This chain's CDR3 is CASSFSRESSSYEQYF. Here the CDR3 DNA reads TGTGCCAGCAGTTTCTCGCGGGAGAGTAGCTCCTACGAGCAGTACTTC.

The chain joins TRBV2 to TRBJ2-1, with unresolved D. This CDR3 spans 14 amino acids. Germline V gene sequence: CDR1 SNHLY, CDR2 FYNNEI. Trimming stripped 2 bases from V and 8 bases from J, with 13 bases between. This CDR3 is CASSELVLGDEQFF. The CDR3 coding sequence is TGTGCCAGCAGTGAACTAGTTCTGGGCGATGAGCAGTTCTTC.

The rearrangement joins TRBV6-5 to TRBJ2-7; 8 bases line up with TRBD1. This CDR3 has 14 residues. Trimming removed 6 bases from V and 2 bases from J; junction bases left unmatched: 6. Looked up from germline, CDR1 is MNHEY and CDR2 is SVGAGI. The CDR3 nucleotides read TGTGCCAGCAGCGCGGACAGGGCTACCTACGAGCAGTACTTC. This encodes CASSADRATYEQYF.

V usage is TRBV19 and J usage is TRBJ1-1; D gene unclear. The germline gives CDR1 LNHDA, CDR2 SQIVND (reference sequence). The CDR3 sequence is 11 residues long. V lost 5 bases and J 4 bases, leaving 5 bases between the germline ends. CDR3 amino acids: CASSRVTEAFF. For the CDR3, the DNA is TGTGCCAGTAGTCGGGTCACTGAAGCTTTCTTT.

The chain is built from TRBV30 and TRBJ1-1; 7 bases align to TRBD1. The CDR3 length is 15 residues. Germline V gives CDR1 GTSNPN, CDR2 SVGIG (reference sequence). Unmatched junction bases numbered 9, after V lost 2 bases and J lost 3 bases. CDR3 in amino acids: CAWSPLSTGYTEAFF. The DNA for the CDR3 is TGTGCCTGGAGTCCCCTATCGACAGGGTACACTGAAGCTTTCTTT.

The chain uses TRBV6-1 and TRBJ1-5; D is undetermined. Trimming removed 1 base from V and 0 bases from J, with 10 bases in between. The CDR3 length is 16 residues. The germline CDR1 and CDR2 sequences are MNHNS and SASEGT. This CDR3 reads CASSEEGGHSNQPQHF. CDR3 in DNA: TGTGCCAGCAGTGAAGAGGGCGGGCATAGCAATCAGCCCCAGCATTTT.

The CDR3 DNA reads TGTGCTACGAAGGGGGGCGGCACAGATACGCAGTATTTT. Its protein product is CATKGGGTDTQYF. The chain has TRBV5-8 and TRBJ2-3; either TRBD1 or TRBD2 may supply D (6 bases each). The CDR3 spans 13 residues. CDR1 is SGHTS and CDR2 is YDEGEE in the germline V gene.

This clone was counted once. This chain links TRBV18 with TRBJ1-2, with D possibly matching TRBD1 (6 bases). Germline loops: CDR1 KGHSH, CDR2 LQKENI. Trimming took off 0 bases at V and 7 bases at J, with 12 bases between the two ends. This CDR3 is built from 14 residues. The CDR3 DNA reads TGTGCCAGCTCACCACCAAACAGGGATTTTGGCTACACCTTC. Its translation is CASSPPNRDFGYTF. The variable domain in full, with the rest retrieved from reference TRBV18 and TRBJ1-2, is NAGVMQNPRHLVRRRGQEARLRCSPMKGHSHVYWYRQLPEEGLKFMVYLQKENIIDESGMPKERFSAEFPKEGPSILRIQQVVRGDSAAYFCASSPPNRDFGYTFGSGTRLTVV.

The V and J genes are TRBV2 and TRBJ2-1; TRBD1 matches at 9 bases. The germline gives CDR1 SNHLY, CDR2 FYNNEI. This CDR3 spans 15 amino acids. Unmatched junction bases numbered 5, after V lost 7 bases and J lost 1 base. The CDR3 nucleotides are TGTGCCAGCAATTTGGACAGGGGATCCTACAATGAGCAGTTCTTC. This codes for CASNLDRGSYNEQFF.

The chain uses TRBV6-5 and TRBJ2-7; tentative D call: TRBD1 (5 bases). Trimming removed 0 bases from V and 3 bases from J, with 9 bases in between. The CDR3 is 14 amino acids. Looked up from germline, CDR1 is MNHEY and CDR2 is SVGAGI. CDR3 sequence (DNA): TGTGCCAGCAGTTACTCTGGACAAAGCTACGAGCAGTACTTC. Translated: CASSYSGQSYEQYF.

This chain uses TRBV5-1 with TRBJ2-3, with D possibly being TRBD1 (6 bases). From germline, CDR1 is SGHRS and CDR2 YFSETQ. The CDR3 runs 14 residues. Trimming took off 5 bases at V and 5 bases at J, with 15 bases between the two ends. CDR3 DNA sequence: TGCGCCAGCAGGCTAACAGGGTTCGGAGATACGCAGTATTTT. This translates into CASRLTGFGDTQYF.

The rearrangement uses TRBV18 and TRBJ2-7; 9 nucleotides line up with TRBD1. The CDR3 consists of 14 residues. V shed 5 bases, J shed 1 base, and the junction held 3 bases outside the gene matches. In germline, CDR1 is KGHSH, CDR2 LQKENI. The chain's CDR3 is CASSSGQGSYEQYF. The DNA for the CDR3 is TGTGCCAGCTCATCGGGACAGGGATCCTACGAGCAGTACTTC.

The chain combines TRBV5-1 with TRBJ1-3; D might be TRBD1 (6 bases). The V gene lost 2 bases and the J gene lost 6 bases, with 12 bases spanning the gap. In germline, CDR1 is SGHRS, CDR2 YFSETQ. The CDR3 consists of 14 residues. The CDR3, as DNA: TGCGCCAGCAGCTTACAGGGTTTTGAAAACACCATATATTTT. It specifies CASSLQGFENTIYF.

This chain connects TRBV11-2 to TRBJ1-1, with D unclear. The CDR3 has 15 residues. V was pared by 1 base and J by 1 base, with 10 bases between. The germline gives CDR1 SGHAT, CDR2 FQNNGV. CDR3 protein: CASSLGQDWNTEAFF. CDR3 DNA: TGTGCCAGCAGCTTAGGCCAGGACTGGAACACTGAAGCTTTCTTT.

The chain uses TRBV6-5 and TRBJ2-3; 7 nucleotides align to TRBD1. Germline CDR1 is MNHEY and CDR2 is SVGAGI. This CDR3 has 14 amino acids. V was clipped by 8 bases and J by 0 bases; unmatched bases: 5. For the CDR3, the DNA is TGTGCCAGCTCGCCGGGACAGAGCACAGATACGCAGTATTTT. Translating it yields CASSPGQSTDTQYF.